Sequencing of this TCR beta chain was carried out in a study of shared T cell receptors in the human thymus. Libraries were prepared by immunoSEQ multiplex PCR; TCRdb keeps only in-frame clonotypes and omits some of them. The sample has roughly 550,000 clones; around 82% are singletons. This clone was seen a handful of times. Between the trimmed V and J ends, which lost 4 bases and 4 bases, there was a span of 22 bases. Looked up from germline, CDR1 is GTSNPN and CDR2 is SVGIG (reference sequence). CDR3 length equals 17 residues. The sample also formed part of further work on human thymus T cells. That work adds: Finnish infants who were healthy and having corrective surgery for congenital heart defects made up the donors. The source of the thymus tissue was resections taken during corrective heart surgery. Repertoires sampled from thymus and blood appeared biased in V and J gene usage. Unrelated individuals reportedly shared highly overlapping thymic TCR repertoires.

The chain uses TRBV30 and TRBJ2-2, with D perhaps TRBD1 (6 bases). This sequence originates from a boy in the first two years of life with a congenital heart defect. The specimen sequenced was thymocytes. Here the CDR3 DNA reads TGTGCCTGGACCAACGGCAAACAGGGCCGGGGCACCGGGGAGCTGTTTTTT. It specifies CAWTNGKQGRGTGELFF.